The source of this T cell receptor beta chain is a study of T cells after yellow fever vaccination. This clonotype was observed a handful of times. Its specificity is not known. TCRdb re-called the 5' RACE reads through MiXCR, storing one row per CDR3 protein. Among under 700,000 distinct CDR3 sequences listed, around 16% were seen once. The CDR3 loop spans 13 amino acids. Germline V gene lookup returns CDR1 SGHDT and CDR2 YYEEEE. Trimming left V 0 bases short and J 9 bases short, with 11 bases between. Broader study findings: It was a small share of clonotypes that appeared in both CD4 and CD8 compartments. The secondary response showed a weaker magnitude and a faster peak, day 5 versus 15. Most primary-vaccination clones recurred post-booster (just under 98% CD4, 88% CD8).

The TCR sequence derives from a young man who received the YFV17D yellow fever vaccine. The specimen was PBMCs, collected less than 6 days after the first yellow fever vaccination. J is TRBJ2-3 and V is TRBV5-6, with D possibly being TRBD2 (5 bases). CDR3 sequence reads: CASSLAGVGTQYF. The CDR3, as DNA: TGTGCCAGCAGCTTGGCCGGGGTCGGCACGCAGTATTTT.